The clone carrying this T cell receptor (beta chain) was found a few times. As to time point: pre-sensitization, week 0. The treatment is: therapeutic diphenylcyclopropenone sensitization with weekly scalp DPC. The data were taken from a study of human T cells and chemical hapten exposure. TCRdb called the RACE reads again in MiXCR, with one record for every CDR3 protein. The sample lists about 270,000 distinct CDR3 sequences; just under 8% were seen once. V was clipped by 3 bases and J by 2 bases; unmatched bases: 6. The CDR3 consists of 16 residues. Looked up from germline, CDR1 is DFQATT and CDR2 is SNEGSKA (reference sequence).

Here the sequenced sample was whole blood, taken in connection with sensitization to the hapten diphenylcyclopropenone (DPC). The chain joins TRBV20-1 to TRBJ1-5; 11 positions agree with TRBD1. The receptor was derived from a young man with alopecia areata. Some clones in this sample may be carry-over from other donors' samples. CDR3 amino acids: CSARGTGGLGNQPQHF. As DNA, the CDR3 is TGCAGTGCTAGGGGGACAGGGGGACTGGGCAATCAGCCCCAGCATTTT.